These T cell receptor beta chains were read from a single sample in a study of CD8+ T cells in alopecia areata. Libraries were prepared by immunoSEQ multiplex PCR; TCRdb keeps only in-frame clonotypes and omits some of them. The repertoire has 110,000 or so clones, around 59% of them found once; the top ten carry less than 25%. The sequencing input was CD8+ T cells sorted from blood. All receptors derive from a human donor in good health. The CDR3 runs from the conserved cysteine through the conserved F or W.

v_call	cdr3_aa
TRBV18	CASSPLGVYEQYF
TRBV2	CASSDDIGTSEQETQYF
TRBV11-2	CASSLGIKSGNTIYF
TRBV5-1	CASSLAWNTEAFF
TRBV19	CASSIGGPRYNEQFF
TRBV7-2	CASSPSYEQYF
TRBV5-6	CASSSPGQGAVAGANVLTF
TRBV9	CASSVAGQGLETQYF
TRBV2	CASKEIGRGVNQPQHF
TRBV2	CASRGTPYTGELFF
TRBV28	CASSYGTKGNSPLHF
TRBV30	CALSWTVSSSYNSPLHF
TRBV25-1	CASSGHLRGFEQFF
TRBV4-3	CASSRDRSSGANVLTF
TRBV25-1	CASSARQEPSYNEQFF
TRBV13	CASSLGGRGLAYNEQFF
TRBV4-3	CASRTNRDTASPLHF
TRBV29-1	CSVEDRGYVGDTEAFF
TRBV4-1	CASSQNNREQYF